This TCR beta chain was identified during a study of T cell responses to AZD1222 COVID-19 vaccine. The V segment lost 4 bases and the J segment 5 bases; nucleotides outside the gene matches: 9. The length of the CDR3 is 17 residues. In germline, CDR1 is SGHNT, CDR2 YYREEE (reference sequence). Measured with immunoSEQ multiplex PCR; TCRdb has only the in-frame clones, and not every one. In the table there are 150,000 to 200,000 clones, 75% to 95% of which are singletons. Broader study findings: Breadth and depth of Spike-specific TCRs rose after two AZD1222 doses. It should be noted that donors were predominantly white British and more often female, and clonal diversity was possibly underestimated. CD4 TCRs linked to vaccination spanned spike, dominating at 160-218 and 743-854.

In the case of this clone: Its cognate antigen is unknown.

The sequence came from an adult in good health. This chain links TRBV5-4 with TRBJ2-3; 14 bases align to TRBD2. The material sequenced was peripheral blood, taken on day 0 of AZD1222 vaccination. CDR3 sequence: CASSLPTSGGAVDTQYF. CDR3 bases: TGTGCCAGCAGCCTACCGACTAGCGGGGGGGCAGTAGATACGCAGTATTTT.